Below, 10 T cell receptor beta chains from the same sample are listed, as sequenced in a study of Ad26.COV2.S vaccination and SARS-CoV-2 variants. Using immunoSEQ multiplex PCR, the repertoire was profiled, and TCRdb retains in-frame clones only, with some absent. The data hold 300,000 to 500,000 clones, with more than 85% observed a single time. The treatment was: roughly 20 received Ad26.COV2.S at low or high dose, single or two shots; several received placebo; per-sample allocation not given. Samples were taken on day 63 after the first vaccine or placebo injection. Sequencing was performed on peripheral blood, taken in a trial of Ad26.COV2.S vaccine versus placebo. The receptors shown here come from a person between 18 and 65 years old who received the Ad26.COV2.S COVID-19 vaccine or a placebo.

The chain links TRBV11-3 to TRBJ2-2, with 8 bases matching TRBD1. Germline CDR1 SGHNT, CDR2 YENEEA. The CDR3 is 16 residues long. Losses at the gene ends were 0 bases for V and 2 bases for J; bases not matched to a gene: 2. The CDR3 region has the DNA TGTGCCAGCAGCTTAGAAACAGGGGGTAACACCGGGGAGCTGTTTTTT. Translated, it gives CASSLETGGNTGELFF.

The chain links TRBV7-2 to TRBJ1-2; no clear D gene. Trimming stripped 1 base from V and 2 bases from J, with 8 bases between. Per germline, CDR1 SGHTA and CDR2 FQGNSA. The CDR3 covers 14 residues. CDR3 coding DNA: TGTGCCAGCAGCTTAGACCACCTGAACTATGGCTACACCTTC. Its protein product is CASSLDHLNYGYTF.

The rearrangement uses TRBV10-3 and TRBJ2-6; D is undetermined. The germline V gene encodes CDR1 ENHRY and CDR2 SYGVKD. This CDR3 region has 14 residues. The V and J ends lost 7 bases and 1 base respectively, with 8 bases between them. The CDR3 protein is CAINGPSGANVLTF. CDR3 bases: TGTGCCATCAATGGACCTTCTGGGGCCAACGTCCTGACTTTC.

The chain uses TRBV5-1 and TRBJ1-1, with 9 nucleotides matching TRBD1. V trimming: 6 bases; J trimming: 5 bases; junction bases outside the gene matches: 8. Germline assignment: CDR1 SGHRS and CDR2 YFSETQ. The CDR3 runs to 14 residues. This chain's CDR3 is CASNPNRGRTEAFF. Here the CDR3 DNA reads TGCGCCAGCAACCCTAACAGGGGGCGGACTGAAGCTTTCTTT.

The CDR3: CSAGTGQVFKDTQYF. Here the CDR3 DNA reads TGCAGCGCCGGCACGGGACAGGTTTTCAAAGATACGCAGTATTTT. The V call is TRBV29-1, the J call TRBJ2-3, with 8 bases that match TRBD1. The CDR3 runs 15 residues. V gave up 7 bases and J gave up 5 bases; unmatched junction bases: 14. Germline CDR1 is SQVTM and CDR2 is ANQGSEA.

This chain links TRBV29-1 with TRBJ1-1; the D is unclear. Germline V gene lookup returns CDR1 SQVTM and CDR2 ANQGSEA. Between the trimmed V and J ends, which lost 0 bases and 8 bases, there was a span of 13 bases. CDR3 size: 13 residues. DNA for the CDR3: TGCAGCGTTGAAGATCTCATGGCGGAAGAAGCTTTCTTT. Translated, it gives CSVEDLMAEEAFF.

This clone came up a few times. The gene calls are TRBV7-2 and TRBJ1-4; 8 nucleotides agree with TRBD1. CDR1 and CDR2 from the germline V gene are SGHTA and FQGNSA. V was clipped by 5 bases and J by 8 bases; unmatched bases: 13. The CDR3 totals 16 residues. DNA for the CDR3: TGTGCCAGCAGCAAATTCAGGACAGGGCCCGAAGAAAAACTGTTTTTT. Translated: CASSKFRTGPEEKLFF.

Here the CDR3 reads CASRRNTGGEQYF. CDR3 nucleotides: TGTGCCAGCAGAAGGAATACAGGGGGCGAGCAGTACTTC. V and J are TRBV2 and TRBJ2-7, with 8 bases aligning to TRBD1. The CDR3 contains 13 residues. The V gene end was trimmed by 6 bases and the J gene end by 6 bases; junction bases not matched to a gene: 7. The germline CDR1 and CDR2 sequences are SNHLY and FYNNEI.

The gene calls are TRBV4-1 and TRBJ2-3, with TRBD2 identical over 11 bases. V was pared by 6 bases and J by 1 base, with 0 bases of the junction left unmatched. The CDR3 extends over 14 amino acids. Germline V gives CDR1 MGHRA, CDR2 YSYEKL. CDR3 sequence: CASRLAGGTDTQYF. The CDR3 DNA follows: TGCGCCAGCAGACTAGCGGGAGGCACAGATACGCAGTATTTT.

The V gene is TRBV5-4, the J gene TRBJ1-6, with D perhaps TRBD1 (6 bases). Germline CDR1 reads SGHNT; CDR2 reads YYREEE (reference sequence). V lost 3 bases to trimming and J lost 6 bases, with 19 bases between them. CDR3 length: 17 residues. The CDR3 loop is CASSSSGRGGFNSPLHF. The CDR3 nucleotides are TGTGCCAGCAGCTCCTCTGGCAGGGGAGGTTTTAATTCACCCCTCCACTTT.